These 15 T cell receptor beta chains were all obtained from the same sample, sequenced in a study of blood T cells in healthy people across ages. A second PCR, run for about 7 to 11 cycles, used a sample-barcoded 5' primer plus a J-beta primer mix. TCRdb re-called the 5' RACE reads through MiXCR, storing one row per CDR3 protein. The table includes about 1,500,000 distinct CDR3 sequences, around two fifths detected once. Sequenced material: blood. These receptors originate from a woman aged 18-30 years in good health.

This clonotype was seen just once. This rearrangement joins TRBV2 to TRBJ2-7; D gene uncertain. This CDR3 is built from 14 residues. Germline V gene lookup returns CDR1 SNHLY and CDR2 FYNNEI. The V end was cut by 6 bases, the J end by 4 bases, with 16 bases between. The CDR3 region has the DNA TGTGCCAGCAGCCACCCGGGCGCCGGGTACGAGCAGTACTTC. Translated: CASSHPGAGYEQYF.

The rearrangement joins TRBV10-2 to TRBJ2-7; unclear D gene. CDR3 size: 15 residues. From germline, CDR1 is WSHSY and CDR2 SAAADI. V lost 6 bases and J 3 bases, leaving 18 bases between the germline ends. Written as DNA, the CDR3 is TGCGCCAGCAGGGCGAGGACCGAGGCGTTCTACGAGCAGTACTTC. Amino acid sequence: CASRARTEAFYEQYF.

The CDR3 nucleotides read TGCGCCAGCAGCTCGCCCGATAACAGGGGGTATAACTATGGCTACACCTTC. It is translated as CASSSPDNRGYNYGYTF. The genes are TRBV5-1 and TRBJ1-2; 8 bases map to TRBD1. Germline CDR1 SGHRS, CDR2 YFSETQ. The V gene end was trimmed by 3 bases and the J gene end by 1 base; junction bases not matched to a gene: 11. This CDR3 contains 17 residues. Complete variable domain (other parts from reference TRBV5-1 and TRBJ1-2): KAGVTQTPRYLIKTRGQQVTLSCSPISGHRSVSWYQQTPGQGLQFLFEYFSETQRNKGNFPGRFSGRQFSNSRSEMNVSTLELGDSALYLCASSSPDNRGYNYGYTFGSGTRLTVV.

This chain links TRBV9 with TRBJ2-1, with D perhaps TRBD1 or TRBD2 (6 bases each). The germline CDR1 and CDR2 sequences are SGDLS and YYNGEE. The CDR3 runs to 16 residues. V dropped 3 bases and J dropped 6 bases, with 19 bases sitting between them. DNA of the CDR3: TGTGCCAGCAGCGCCCAGGGGCTAGCGTCAGGCAATGAGCAGTTCTTC. Its protein product is CASSAQGLASGNEQFF.

Note on this clonotype: This sequence is one base from a far larger clone and is likely a read error. The chain has TRBV7-2 and TRBJ2-1, with unresolved D. Germline CDR1 is SGHTA and CDR2 is FQGNSA. The CDR3 is 15 amino acids. CDR3: CASSLGRSSCNEQFF. The CDR3 DNA sequence: TGTGCCAGCAGCTTAGGGCGGAGCTCCTGCAATGAGCAGTTCTTC.

As for this clonotype: Since a much larger clone is just one base distant, this may be a read error. V usage is TRBV29-1 and J usage is TRBJ2-7; TRBD1 matches at 8 bases. The germline V gene has CDR1 SQVTM and CDR2 ANQGSEA. This CDR3 contains 15 residues. The junction had 10 bases not matched to a gene; V was cut back by 0 bases and J by 6 bases. The CDR3 sequence: CSVEEPQTGDREQYF. The CDR3 DNA reads TGCAGCGTTGAAGAACCGCAGACAGGGGACCGCGAGCAGTACTTC.

This clonotype has just a few counts. The chain combines TRBV4-1 with TRBJ2-5; TRBD2 agrees at 8 bases. This CDR3 comprises 18 residues. Germline assignment: CDR1 MGHRA and CDR2 YSYEKL. J gave up 5 bases and V 4 bases, and 18 bases lay outside the gene matches. This CDR3 is CASSLIQQRGPGRETQYF. CDR3 nucleotide sequence: TGCGCCAGCAGCCTGATACAACAGCGGGGGCCGGGCCGGGAGACCCAGTACTTC.

Concerning this clonotype: A single base separates this from a much larger clone, so it may be a read error. This chain joins TRBV15 and TRBJ2-1; D gene uncertain. Trimming cost V 6 bases and J 4 bases, with 13 bases left between them. The CDR3 length is 14 residues. Germline CDR1 LNHNV, CDR2 YYDKDF (reference sequence). The CDR3 DNA reads TGTGCCACCAGAAGGTCCCTCCTGTACAATGAGCAGTTCTTC. This gives the protein CATRRSLLYNEQFF. Full variable domain (remainder filled in from reference TRBV15 and TRBJ2-1): DAMVIQNPRYQVTQFGKPVTLSCSQTLNHNVMYWYQQKSSQAPKLLFHYYDKDFNNEADTPDNFQSRRPNTSFCFLDIRSPGLGDTAMYLCATRRSLLYNEQFFGPGTRLTVL.

The rearrangement uses TRBV12-3 or TRBV12-4 and TRBJ2-5; TRBD1 might be the D (6 bases). V was trimmed by 5 bases and J by 0 bases, leaving 19 bases between them. The CDR3 spans 17 residues. DNA of the CDR3: TGTGCCAGCAGTACCTTCCCGGTAACAGGGTACCAAGAGACCCAGTACTTC. This sequence encodes CASSTFPVTGYQETQYF.

The chain employs TRBV3-1 and TRBJ1-5; perhaps TRBD1 as D (5 bases). The germline CDR1 and CDR2 sequences are LGHDT and YNNKEL (reference sequence). The CDR3 spans 15 residues. Trimming shortened V by 0 bases and J by 3 bases, and 9 bases separated the two germline ends. The CDR3 protein is CASSQDQGNNQPQHF. CDR3 in DNA: TGTGCCAGCAGCCAAGATCAGGGCAACAATCAGCCCCAGCATTTT.

This clonotype was picked up a small number of times. The V and J genes are TRBV6-5 and TRBJ2-3, with TRBD1 matching 10 bases. CDR1 is MNHEY, CDR2 SVGAGI, per germline. V gave up 0 bases and J gave up 4 bases; unmatched junction bases: 7. The CDR3 length is 17 residues. CDR3 bases: TGTGCCAGCAGTTACTCGACGCCTGGACAGGGGGCAGATACGCAGTATTTT. The encoded protein is CASSYSTPGQGADTQYF.

Concerning this clonotype: Possible read error: a much larger clone is one base away. J is TRBJ2-7 and V is TRBV29-1; 7 nucleotides align to TRBD1. Germline lookup yields CDR1 SQVTM and CDR2 ANQGSEA. The CDR3 has 13 residues. Here the CDR3 DNA reads TGCAGCGTCTTAGGGGGACAGACCTACGAGCAGGACTTC. Protein product: CSVLGGQTYEQDF.

The chain couples TRBV2 to TRBJ1-1; D might be TRBD1 (5 bases). This CDR3 region has 14 residues. Between the trimmed V and J ends, which lost 8 bases and 4 bases, there was a span of 17 bases. Germline V gene data show CDR1 as SNHLY and CDR2 as FYNNEI. CDR3 in amino acids: CASLTGTEITEAFF. In DNA form, the CDR3 reads TGTGCCAGCCTTACCGGGACGGAGATCACTGAAGCTTTCTTT.

This chain connects TRBV7-2 to TRBJ2-5, with TRBD1 as a possible D gene (5 bases). TRBJ2-7 matches the DNA end more closely, so the J call is doubtful. The CDR3 is 14 amino acids. The germline V gene encodes CDR1 SGHTA and CDR2 FQGNSA. The CDR3 DNA follows: TGTGCCAGCAGCTTAGGGGGCCCCGCCAGCGAGCAGTACTTC. Translating it yields CASSLGGPASEQYF.

This clonotype was seen a few times. This chain connects TRBV3-1 to TRBJ1-5, with D hard to call. Germline-derived CDR1 and CDR2 are LGHDT and YNNKEL (reference sequence). V shed 2 bases and J shed 0 bases, with 8 bases lying between them. The CDR3 runs 15 residues. In nucleotides, the CDR3 is TGTGCCAGCAGCCAATTAAGGAGTAGCAATCAGCCCCAGCATTTT. The encoded protein is CASSQLRSSNQPQHF. Looking up the rest from reference TRBV3-1 and TRBJ1-5 gives the full variable domain: DTAVSQTPKYLVTQMGNDKSIKCEQNLGHDTMYWYKQDSKKFLKIMFSYNNKELIINETVPNRFSPKSPDKAHLNLHINSLELGDSAVYFCASSQLRSSNQPQHFGDGTRLSIL.